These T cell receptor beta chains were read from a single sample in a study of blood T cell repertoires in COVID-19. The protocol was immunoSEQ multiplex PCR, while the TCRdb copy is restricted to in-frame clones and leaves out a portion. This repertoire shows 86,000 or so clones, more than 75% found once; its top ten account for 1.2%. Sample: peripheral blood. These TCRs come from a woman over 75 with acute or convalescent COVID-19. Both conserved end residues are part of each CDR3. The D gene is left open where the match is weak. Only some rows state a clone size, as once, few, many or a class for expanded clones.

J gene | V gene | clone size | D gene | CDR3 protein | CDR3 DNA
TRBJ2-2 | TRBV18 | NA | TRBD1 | CASSLDRGNTGELFF | TGTGCCAGCTCACTTGACAGGGGAAACACCGGGGAGCTGTTTTTT
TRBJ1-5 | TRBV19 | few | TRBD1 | CASSRGQGQPQHF | TGTGCCAGTAGCCGTGGACAGGGACAGCCCCAGCATTTT
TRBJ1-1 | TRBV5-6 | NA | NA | CASSAAGTPMNTEAFF | TGTGCCAGCAGCGCGGCCGGGACACCTATGAACACTGAAGCTTTCTTT
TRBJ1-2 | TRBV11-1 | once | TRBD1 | CASSTGTGVWGYTF | TGTGCCAGCAGCACCGGGACAGGGGTCTGGGGCTACACCTTC
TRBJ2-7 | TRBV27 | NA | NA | CASSLSHQAPLGEQYF | TGTGCCAGCAGTTTATCGCATCAGGCGCCGTTGGGCGAGCAGTACTTC
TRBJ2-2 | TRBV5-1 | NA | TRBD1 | CASSWGQGSTGELFF | TGCGCCAGCAGCTGGGGACAGGGAAGCACCGGGGAGCTGTTTTTT
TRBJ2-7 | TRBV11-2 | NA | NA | CASSYDRYEQYF | TGTGCCAGCAGCTACGACAGATACGAGCAGTACTTC
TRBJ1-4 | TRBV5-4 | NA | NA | CASSGNQGLNEKLFF | TGTGCCAGCAGCGGAAACCAGGGGCTAAATGAAAAACTGTTTTTT
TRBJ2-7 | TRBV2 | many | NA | CASSGQYEQYF | TGTGCCAGCAGTGGTCAGTACGAGCAGTACTTC
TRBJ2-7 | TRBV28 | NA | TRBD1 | CASRTGTGVYEQYF | TGTGCCAGCAGAACCGGGACAGGGGTCTACGAGCAGTACTTC
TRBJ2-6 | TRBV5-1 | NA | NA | CASSLWEFSGANVLTF | TGCGCCAGCAGCTTGTGGGAGTTCTCTGGGGCCAACGTCCTGACTTTC
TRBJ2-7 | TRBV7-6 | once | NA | CASSLGRGYEQYF | TGTGCCAGCAGCTTAGGGAGGGGATACGAGCAGTACTTC
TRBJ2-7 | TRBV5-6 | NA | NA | CASSPGPGVLYEQYF | TGTGCCAGCAGCCCGGGCCCAGGGGTTCTCTACGAGCAGTACTTC
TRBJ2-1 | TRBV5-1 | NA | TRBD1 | CASSPPGGQGINEQFF | TGCGCCAGCAGCCCCCCGGGGGGACAGGGGATCAATGAGCAGTTCTTC
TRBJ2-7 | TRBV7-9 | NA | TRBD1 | CASSRDLDRDDSYEQYF | TGTGCCAGCAGCCGGGATTTGGACAGGGATGATTCCTACGAGCAGTACTTC